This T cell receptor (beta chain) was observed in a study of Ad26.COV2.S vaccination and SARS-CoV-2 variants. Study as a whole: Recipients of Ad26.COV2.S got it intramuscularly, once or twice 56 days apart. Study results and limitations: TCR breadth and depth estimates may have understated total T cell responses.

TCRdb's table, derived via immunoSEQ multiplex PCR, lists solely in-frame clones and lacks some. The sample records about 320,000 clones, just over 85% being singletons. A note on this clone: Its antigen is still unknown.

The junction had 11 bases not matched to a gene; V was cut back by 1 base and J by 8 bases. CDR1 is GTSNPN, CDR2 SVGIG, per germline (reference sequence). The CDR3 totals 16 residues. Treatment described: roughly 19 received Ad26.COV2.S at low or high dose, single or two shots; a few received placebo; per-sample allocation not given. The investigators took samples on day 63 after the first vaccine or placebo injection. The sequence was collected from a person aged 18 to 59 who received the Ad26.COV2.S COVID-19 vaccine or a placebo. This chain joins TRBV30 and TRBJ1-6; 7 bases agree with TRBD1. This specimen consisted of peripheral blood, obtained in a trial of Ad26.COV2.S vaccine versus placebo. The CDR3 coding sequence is TGTGCCTGGAGTGACTATGGGACAGAGAGATATTCACCCCTCCACTTT. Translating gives CAWSDYGTERYSPLHF.